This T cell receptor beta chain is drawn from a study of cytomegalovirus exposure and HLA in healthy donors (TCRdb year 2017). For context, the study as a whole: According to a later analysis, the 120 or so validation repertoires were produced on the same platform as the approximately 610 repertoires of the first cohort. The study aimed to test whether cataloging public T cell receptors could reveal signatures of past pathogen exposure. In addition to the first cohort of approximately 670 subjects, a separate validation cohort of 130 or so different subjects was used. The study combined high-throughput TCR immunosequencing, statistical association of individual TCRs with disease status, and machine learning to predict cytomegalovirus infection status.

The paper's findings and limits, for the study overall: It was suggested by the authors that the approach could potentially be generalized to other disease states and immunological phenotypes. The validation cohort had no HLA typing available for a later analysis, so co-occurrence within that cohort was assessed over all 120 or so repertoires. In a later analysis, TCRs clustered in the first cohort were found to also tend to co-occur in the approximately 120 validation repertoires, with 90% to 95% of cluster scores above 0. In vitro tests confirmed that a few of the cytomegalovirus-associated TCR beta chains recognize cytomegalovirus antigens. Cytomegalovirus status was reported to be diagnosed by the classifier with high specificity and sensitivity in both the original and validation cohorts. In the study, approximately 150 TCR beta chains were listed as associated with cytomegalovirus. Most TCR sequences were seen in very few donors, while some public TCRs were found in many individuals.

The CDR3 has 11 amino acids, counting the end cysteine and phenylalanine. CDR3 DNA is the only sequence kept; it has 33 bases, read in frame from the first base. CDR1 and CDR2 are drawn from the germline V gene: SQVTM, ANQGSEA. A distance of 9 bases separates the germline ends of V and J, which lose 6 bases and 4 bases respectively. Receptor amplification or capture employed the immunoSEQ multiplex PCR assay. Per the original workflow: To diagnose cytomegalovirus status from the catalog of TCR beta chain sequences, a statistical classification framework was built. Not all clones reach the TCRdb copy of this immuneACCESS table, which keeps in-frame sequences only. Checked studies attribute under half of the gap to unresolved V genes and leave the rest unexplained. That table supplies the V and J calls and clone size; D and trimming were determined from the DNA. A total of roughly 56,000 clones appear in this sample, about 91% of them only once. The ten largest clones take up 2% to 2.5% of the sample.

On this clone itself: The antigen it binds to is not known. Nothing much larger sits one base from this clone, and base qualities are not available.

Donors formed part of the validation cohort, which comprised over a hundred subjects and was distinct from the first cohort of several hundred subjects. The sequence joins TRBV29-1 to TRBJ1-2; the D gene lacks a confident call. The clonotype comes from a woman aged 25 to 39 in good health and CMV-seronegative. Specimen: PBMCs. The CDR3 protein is CSVPSFYGYTF. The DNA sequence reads TGCAGCGTCCCGTCCTTCTATGGCTACACCTTC.